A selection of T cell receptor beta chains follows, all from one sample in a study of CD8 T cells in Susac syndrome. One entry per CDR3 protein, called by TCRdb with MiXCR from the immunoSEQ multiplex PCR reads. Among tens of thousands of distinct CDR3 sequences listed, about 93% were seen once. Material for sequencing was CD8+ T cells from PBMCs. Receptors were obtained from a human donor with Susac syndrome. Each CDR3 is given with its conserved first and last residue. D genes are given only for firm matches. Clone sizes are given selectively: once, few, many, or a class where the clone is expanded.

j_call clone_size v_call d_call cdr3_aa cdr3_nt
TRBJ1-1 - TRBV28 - CASSASGDTEAFF TGTGCCAGCAGTGCCTCCGGGGACACTGAAGCTTTCTTT
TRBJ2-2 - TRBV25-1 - CASSVNGELFF TGTGCCAGCAGTGTTAACGGGGAGCTGTTTTTT
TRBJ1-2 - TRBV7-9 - CASSSPEASYGYTF TGTGCCAGCAGCTCCCCCGAGGCCTCCTATGGCTACACCTTC
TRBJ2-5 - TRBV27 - CASSSPLWGLETQYF TGTGCCAGCAGTTCCCCTCTGTGGGGCCTGGAGACCCAGTACTTC
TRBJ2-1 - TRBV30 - CAWTAGRVNEQFF TGTGCCTGGACCGCGGGGAGAGTGAATGAGCAGTTCTTC
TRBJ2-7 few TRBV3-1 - CASSQDLGSYEQYF TGTGCCAGCAGCCAAGATCTCGGGTCCTACGAGCAGTACTTC
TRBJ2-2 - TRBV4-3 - CASSHVEQGELFF TGCGCCAGCAGCCATGTCGAACAGGGGGAGCTGTTTTTT
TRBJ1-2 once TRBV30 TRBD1 CAWSPGQGEIYGYTF TGTGCCTGGAGCCCTGGACAGGGTGAGATCTATGGCTACACCTTC
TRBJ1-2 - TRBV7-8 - CASSPNNYGYTF TGTGCCAGCAGCCCAAACAACTATGGCTACACCTTC
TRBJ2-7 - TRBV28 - CASSLLRGAYEQYF TGTGCCAGCAGTTTATTGCGGGGAGCCTACGAGCAGTACTTC
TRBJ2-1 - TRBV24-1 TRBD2 CATSDHSGRTYNEQFF TGTGCCACCAGTGACCATAGCGGGAGGACCTACAATGAGCAGTTCTTC
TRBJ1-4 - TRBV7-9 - CASSLEPLDEKLFF TGTGCCAGCAGCTTGGAGCCACTCGATGAAAAACTGTTTTTT
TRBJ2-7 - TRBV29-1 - CSVVGYEQYF TGCAGCGTTGTGGGGTATGAGCAGTACTTC
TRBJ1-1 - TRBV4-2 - CASSQGQLTEAFF TGTGCCAGCAGCCAAGGACAGCTCACTGAAGCTTTCTTT
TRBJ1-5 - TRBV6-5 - CASSYGLGSGQPQHF TGTGCCAGCAGTTACGGTCTGGGGTCCGGTCAGCCCCAGCATTTT
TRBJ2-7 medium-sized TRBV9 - CASSAAGGDTSYEQYF TGTGCCAGCAGCGCCGCCGGAGGGGACACTTCCTACGAGCAGTACTTC
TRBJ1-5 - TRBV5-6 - CASSGGGGQPQHF TGTGCCAGCAGCGGGGGAGGGGGTCAGCCCCAGCATTTT
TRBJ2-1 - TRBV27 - CASSLRGALYNEQFF TGTGCCAGCAGTTTGCGCGGGGCCCTCTACAATGAGCAGTTCTTC
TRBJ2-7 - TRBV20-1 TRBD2 CSASPSFGAGVPYEQYF TGCAGTGCTAGCCCCTCCTTTGGAGCGGGGGTACCCTACGAGCAGTACTTC
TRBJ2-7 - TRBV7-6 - CASSPTFGGSDEQYF TGTGCCAGCAGCCCGACGTTCGGGGGATCCGACGAGCAGTACTTC
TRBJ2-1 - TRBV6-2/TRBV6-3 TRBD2 CASSYLASGRGNEQFF TGTGCCAGCAGTTACTTGGCTAGCGGGAGAGGCAATGAGCAGTTCTTC
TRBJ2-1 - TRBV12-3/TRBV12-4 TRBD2 CASSPPMGLAGWEFF TGTGCCAGCAGTCCACCTATGGGACTAGCGGGATGGGAGTTCTTC
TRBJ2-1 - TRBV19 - CASSILAYNEQFF TGTGCCAGTAGTATACTCGCGTACAATGAGCAGTTCTTC
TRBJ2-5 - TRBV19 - CASSIGTVPAPETQYF TGTGCCAGTAGTATAGGGACAGTTCCAGCCCCAGAGACCCAGTACTTC
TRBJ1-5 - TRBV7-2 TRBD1 CASSLRTGYSNQPQHF TGTGCCAGCAGCTTAAGGACAGGCTATAGCAATCAGCCCCAGCATTTT
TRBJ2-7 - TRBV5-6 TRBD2 CASSLLSGSSYEQYF TGTGCCAGCAGCTTGTTAAGCGGGAGCTCCTACGAGCAGTACTTC
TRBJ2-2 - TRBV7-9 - CASSSPRGPNAGELFF TGTGCCAGCAGCTCGCCTCGGGGCCCGAACGCCGGGGAGCTGTTTTTT
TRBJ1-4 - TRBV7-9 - CASRSDLTGGGEKLFF TGTGCCAGCAGATCCGACCTAACCGGTGGTGGTGAAAAACTGTTTTTT
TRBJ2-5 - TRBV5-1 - CASSSRGAQETQYF TGCGCCAGCAGCTCCCGGGGGGCGCAAGAGACCCAGTACTTC
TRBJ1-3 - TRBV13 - CASSPPSGNTIYF TGTGCCAGCAGCCCCCCCTCTGGAAACACCATATATTTT
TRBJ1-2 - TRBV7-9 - CASSSTLNYGYTF TGTGCCAGCAGCTCGACCCTAAACTATGGCTACACCTTC
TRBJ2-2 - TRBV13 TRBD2 CASSPTSGLGTGELFF TGTGCCAGCAGCCCAACAAGTGGACTAGGAACCGGGGAGCTGTTTTTT
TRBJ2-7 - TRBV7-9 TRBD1 CASSFQGAESYEQYF TGTGCCAGCAGCTTTCAGGGGGCGGAATCCTACGAGCAGTACTTC
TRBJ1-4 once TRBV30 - CAWSGARDLFF TGTGCCTGGAGCGGGGCCCGGGATCTGTTTTTT
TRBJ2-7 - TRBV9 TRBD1 CAPGGQGREQYF TGTGCCCCAGGGGGACAGGGGCGCGAGCAGTACTTC
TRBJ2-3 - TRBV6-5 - CASSSTGTRTDTQYF TGTGCCAGCAGCTCCACCGGGACAAGGACAGATACGCAGTATTTT
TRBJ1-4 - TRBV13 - CASSYRQAARKKLFF TGTGCCAGCAGTTACAGACAGGCCGCCAGGAAAAAACTGTTTTTT
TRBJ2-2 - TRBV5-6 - CASSPLFGPRSSGELFF TGTGCCAGCAGCCCCCTCTTCGGCCCTCGCTCATCCGGGGAGCTGTTTTTT
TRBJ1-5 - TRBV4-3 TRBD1 CASSQDPGQGSLHF TGCGCCAGCAGCCAAGATCCCGGACAGGGGTCCCTACATTTT
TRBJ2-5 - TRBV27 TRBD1 CASSTRRDREETQYF TGTGCCAGCAGTACTCGCCGGGACAGAGAAGAGACCCAGTACTTC
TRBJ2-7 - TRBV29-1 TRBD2 CSVESREAVLGQYF TGCAGCGTTGAGTCGCGGGAGGCCGTCCTTGGGCAGTACTTC
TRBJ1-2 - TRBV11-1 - CASSLYERSDYTF TGTGCCAGCAGCTTATACGAACGTTCGGACTACACCTTC
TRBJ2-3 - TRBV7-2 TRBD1 CASSPSGTGADTQYF TGTGCCAGCAGCCCCTCCGGGACAGGGGCAGATACGCAGTATTTT
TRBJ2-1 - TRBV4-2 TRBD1 CASSQGWGQGGYNEQFF TGTGCCAGCAGCCAAGGATGGGGACAGGGAGGATACAATGAGCAGTTCTTC
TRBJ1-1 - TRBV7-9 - CASSPRDNQGNTEAFF TGTGCCAGCAGCCCGCGGGACAATCAGGGGAACACTGAAGCTTTCTTT
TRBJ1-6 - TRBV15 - CATRGTGGSYNSPLHF TGTGCCACCAGGGGTACGGGGGGTTCCTATAATTCACCCCTCCACTTT
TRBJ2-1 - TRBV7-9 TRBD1 CASSRTGGQYNEQFF TGTGCCAGCAGCCGGACAGGGGGCCAATACAATGAGCAGTTCTTC
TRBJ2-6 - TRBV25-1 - CASSAGAVTGANVLTF TGTGCCAGCAGTGCAGGGGCGGTGACTGGGGCCAACGTCCTGACTTTC
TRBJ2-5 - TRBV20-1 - CSARDVSQARGETQYF TGCAGTGCTAGGGATGTTAGCCAGGCCAGGGGTGAGACCCAGTACTTC
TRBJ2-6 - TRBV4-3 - CASSLLTGANVLTF TGCGCCAGCAGCCTTCTCACAGGGGCCAACGTCCTGACTTTC
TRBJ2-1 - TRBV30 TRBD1 CAWMAGGSVDEQFF TGTGCCTGGATGGCAGGGGGAAGTGTGGATGAGCAGTTCTTC
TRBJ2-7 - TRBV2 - CASTHQGSEQYF TGTGCCAGCACCCACCAGGGCTCCGAGCAGTACTTC
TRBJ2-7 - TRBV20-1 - CSAPEDDSYEQYF TGCAGTGCCCCGGAAGACGACTCCTACGAGCAGTACTTC
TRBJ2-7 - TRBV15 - CATSRERDSPYEQYF TGTGCCACCAGCAGAGAAAGGGACTCGCCCTACGAGCAGTACTTC
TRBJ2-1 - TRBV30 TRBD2 CAWERTRYNEQFF TGTGCCTGGGAGAGGACTAGATACAATGAGCAGTTCTTC
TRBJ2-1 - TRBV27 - CASSLSPYNEQFF TGTGCCAGCAGTTTATCCCCATACAATGAGCAGTTCTTC
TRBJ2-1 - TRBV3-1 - CASSPIGGETYNEQFF TGTGCCAGCAGCCCTATTGGCGGGGAGACCTACAATGAGCAGTTCTTC
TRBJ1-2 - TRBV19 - CASSTWPGYTF TGTGCCAGTAGTACTTGGCCTGGCTACACCTTC
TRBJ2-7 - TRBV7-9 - CASSLGDPFNEQYF TGTGCCAGCAGCTTAGGGGACCCATTTAACGAGCAGTACTTC
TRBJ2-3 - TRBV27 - CASYDPSTDTQYF TGTGCCAGCTACGACCCTAGCACAGATACGCAGTATTTT